The present entry profiles one T cell receptor beta chain with its context. The antigen is not known. This sample was included in a study of cytomegalovirus exposure and HLA in healthy donors. The PCR used 60 Vbeta and 13 Jbeta primers. The data were produced by immunoSEQ multiplex PCR, yet TCRdb's version contains in-frame clones alone and is incomplete. The sample lists 150,000 to 200,000 clones, around 68% seen once, with approximately 1.5% in the top ten. CDR3 length: 11 residues. Looked up from germline, CDR1 is MNHNY and CDR2 is SVGAGI (reference sequence). V was clipped by 5 bases and J by 7 bases, with 9 bases between them. Study-level findings and limits: Apparent HLA restriction characterized most CMV-associated TCR beta chains in a later analysis. The number of N-insertions in an Asian-associated ancestry cluster was reportedly below the approximately 700-donor mean in a later analysis.

The rearrangement uses TRBV6-6 and TRBJ2-7; no definite D call. The TCR sequence derives from a middle-aged man in good health and CMV-seronegative. Sequenced input: PBMCs. The CDR3 DNA reads as TGTGCCAGCAGTCCCCGGTGGGAGCAGTACTTC. This codes for CASSPRWEQYF.